The 17 T cell receptor beta chains reported below all come from one sample, sequenced in a study of cytomegalovirus exposure and HLA in healthy donors. PCR employed 60 Vbeta and 13 Jbeta primers. TCRdb's table, derived via immunoSEQ multiplex PCR, lists solely in-frame clones and lacks some. Counted here are 100,000 to 150,000 clones, 60% to 85% occurring once; the ten biggest clones make up around 5%. Sequenced sample: PBMCs. The receptors come from a man between 50 and 59 years old in good health and CMV-seropositive.

The chain has TRBV4-3 and TRBJ2-2; TRBD1 is a possible D gene (5 bases). Trimming cost V 3 bases and J 6 bases, with 8 bases left between them. The germline CDR1 and CDR2 sequences are LGHNA and YSLEER. This CDR3 has 13 residues. The CDR3, as DNA: TGCGCCAGCAGCCAGTTCAGGGCCGGGGAGCTGTTTTTT. Protein product: CASSQFRAGELFF.

V is TRBV28 and J is TRBJ2-5; 11 nucleotides line up with TRBD2. The V gene's germline CDR1 is MDHEN and CDR2 SYDVKM. The CDR3 runs to 14 residues. V lost 4 bases to trimming and J lost 4 bases; unmatched junction nucleotides: 2. The CDR3 bases are TGTGCCAGCAGTTCTGGGACTAGCGGAGAGACCCAGTACTTC. This codes for CASSSGTSGETQYF.

This chain joins TRBV9 and TRBJ1-3; the match to TRBD1 covers 8 bases. J lost 4 bases, V lost 4 bases, and 7 bases had no gene match. The CDR3 is 15 residues long. The germline V gene has CDR1 SGDLS and CDR2 YYNGEE. CDR3 coding DNA: TGTGCCAGCAGCCCCAGGACAGGGAACGGAAACACCATATATTTT. The encoded protein is CASSPRTGNGNTIYF.

Of note for this clone: The conserved closing phenylalanine or tryptophan is absent in this CDR3, likely reflecting a read error. J is TRBJ2-3 and V is TRBV15, with 10 bases matching TRBD1. The germline V gene encodes CDR1 LNHNV and CDR2 YYDKDF (reference sequence). This CDR3 spans 16 amino acids. V was pared by 6 bases and J by 2 bases, with 8 bases of the junction left unmatched. The CDR3 reads CATSLRDRGPTDTQYV. CDR3 DNA sequence: TGTGCCACCAGTCTCCGGGACAGGGGACCCACAGATACGCAGTATGTT.

CDR3 bases: TGTGCCAGCAGTTTGTTGGGACTACCCCTTATAGTC. Its protein product is CASSLLGLPLIV. The chain joins TRBV27 to TRBJ2-7; 7 bases align to TRBD2. In germline, CDR1 is MNHEY, CDR2 SMNVEV (reference sequence). This CDR3 has 12 amino acids.

The chain links TRBV5-4 to TRBJ1-6; TRBD1 might be the D (5 bases). CDR1 SGHNT and CDR2 YYREEE come from the germline V gene (reference sequence). This CDR3 has 14 residues. V was cut by 0 bases and J by 7 bases, with 8 bases left in between. CDR3 residues: CASSLETENSPLHF. The CDR3 DNA follows: TGTGCCAGCAGCTTGGAGACAGAAAATTCACCCCTCCACTTT. The whole variable domain, remainder taken from reference TRBV5-4 and TRBJ1-6, is ETGVTQSPTHLIKTRGQQVTLRCSSQSGHNTVSWYQQALGQGPQFIFQYYREEENGRGNFPPRFSGLQFPNYSSELNVNALELDDSALYLCASSLETENSPLHFGNGTRLTVT.

The V and J genes are TRBV2 and TRBJ2-1, with no clear D. The CDR3 covers 13 residues. Germline-derived CDR1 and CDR2 are SNHLY and FYNNEI. V was pared by 7 bases and J by 2 bases, with 9 bases between. The CDR3 bases are TGTGCCAGCACGGCGGAGACCTACAATGAGCAGTTCTTC. It codes for CASTAETYNEQFF.

V is TRBV4-1 and J is TRBJ1-2; tentatively, D is TRBD1 (5 bases). Trimming shortened V by 0 bases and J by 8 bases, and 16 bases separated the two germline ends. Per germline, CDR1 MGHRA and CDR2 YSYEKL. The CDR3 sequence is 15 residues long. In nucleotides, the CDR3 is TGCGCCAGCAGCCAAGATCTTAACGGTGGGGCCGGCTACACCTTC. This sequence encodes CASSQDLNGGAGYTF.

The J gene is TRBJ1-2, the V gene TRBV11-3; maybe TRBD1 (6 bases). The CDR3 extends over 13 amino acids. Germline CDR1 reads SGHNT; CDR2 reads YENEEA. V lost 5 bases, J lost 4 bases, and 11 bases lay in between. The CDR3 spells CASSRQGGYGYTF. CDR3 DNA sequence: TGTGCCAGCAGCCGCCAAGGGGGCTATGGCTACACCTTC.

The J gene is TRBJ2-1, the V gene TRBV6-1, with D possibly matching TRBD1 (7 bases). The germline CDR1 and CDR2 sequences are MNHNS and SASEGT. CDR3 size: 13 residues. Trimming pared 6 bases from V and 15 bases from J, leaving 21 bases between. In DNA, the CDR3 is TGTGCCAGCAGGGGGGGACAGTATGAGGAGAGGTTCTTC. Its translation is CASRGGQYEERFF.

In this sample, this clone turned up a few times. The genes are TRBV2 and TRBJ2-7; no clear D. This CDR3 contains 12 residues. CDR1 and CDR2 from the germline V gene are SNHLY and FYNNEI. V shed 6 bases and J shed 0 bases, with 6 bases lying between them. The CDR3: CASRSGSYEQYF. The CDR3 DNA follows: TGTGCCAGCAGATCAGGCTCCTACGAGCAGTACTTC.

The J gene is TRBJ1-3, the V gene TRBV7-9; TRBD1 aligns across 7 bases. The germline CDR1 and CDR2 sequences are SEHNR and FQNEAQ (reference sequence). After removal of 1 base from V and 3 bases from J, the junction contained 9 bases not matched to a gene. This CDR3 has 17 residues. In DNA, the CDR3 is TGTGCCAGCAGCTTAGTCCGACAGGGTTTAGGTGGAAACACCATATATTTT. It encodes CASSLVRQGLGGNTIYF.

V and J are TRBV4-1 and TRBJ2-1, with a weak D call TRBD2 (7 bases). This CDR3 region has 16 residues. The ends were cut back, 0 bases at V and 10 bases at J, with 19 bases in the middle. Per germline, CDR1 MGHRA and CDR2 YSYEKL. CDR3 sequence reads: CASSQDERGGRSEQFF. DNA of the CDR3: TGCGCCAGCAGCCAAGATGAGAGGGGGGGCCGGTCGGAGCAGTTCTTC.

This clone showed up just once. The chain joins TRBV29-1 to TRBJ1-1; TRBD1 matches 7 bases. The V segment lost 3 bases and the J segment 1 base; nucleotides outside the gene matches: 5. This CDR3 region has 14 residues. The germline gives CDR1 SQVTM, CDR2 ANQGSEA. The CDR3 DNA reads TGCAGCGTTGAGGTTCCAGGGGGGAACACTGAAGCTTTCTTT. Translating gives CSVEVPGGNTEAFF.

The CDR3 sequence is CASSPLQGGLYEQYF. The DNA for the CDR3 is TGCGCCAGCAGTCCTCTGCAGGGAGGGCTGTACGAGCAGTACTTC. The rearrangement links TRBV4-3 to TRBJ2-7; 7 bases line up with TRBD2. V was pared by 6 bases and J by 4 bases, with 12 bases of the junction left unmatched. This CDR3 is built from 15 residues. CDR1 LGHNA and CDR2 YSLEER come from the germline V gene.

The rearrangement uses TRBV30 and TRBJ2-7; D gene ambiguous. Germline loops: CDR1 GTSNPN, CDR2 SVGIG (reference sequence). CDR3 length equals 12 residues. V was pared by 1 base and J by 4 bases, with 8 bases between. The CDR3 spells CAWSEQFYEQYF. The CDR3, as DNA: TGTGCCTGGAGTGAACAGTTTTACGAGCAGTACTTC.

The chain links TRBV7-9 to TRBJ2-7; D uncertain. The germline V gene has CDR1 SEHNR and CDR2 FQNEAQ (reference sequence). The CDR3 consists of 11 residues. With 3 bases removed from V and 4 bases from J, the gap between germline ends came to 4 bases. As DNA, the CDR3 is TGTGCCAGCAGCTTGACTTACGAGCAGTACTTC. Translated: CASSLTYEQYF.